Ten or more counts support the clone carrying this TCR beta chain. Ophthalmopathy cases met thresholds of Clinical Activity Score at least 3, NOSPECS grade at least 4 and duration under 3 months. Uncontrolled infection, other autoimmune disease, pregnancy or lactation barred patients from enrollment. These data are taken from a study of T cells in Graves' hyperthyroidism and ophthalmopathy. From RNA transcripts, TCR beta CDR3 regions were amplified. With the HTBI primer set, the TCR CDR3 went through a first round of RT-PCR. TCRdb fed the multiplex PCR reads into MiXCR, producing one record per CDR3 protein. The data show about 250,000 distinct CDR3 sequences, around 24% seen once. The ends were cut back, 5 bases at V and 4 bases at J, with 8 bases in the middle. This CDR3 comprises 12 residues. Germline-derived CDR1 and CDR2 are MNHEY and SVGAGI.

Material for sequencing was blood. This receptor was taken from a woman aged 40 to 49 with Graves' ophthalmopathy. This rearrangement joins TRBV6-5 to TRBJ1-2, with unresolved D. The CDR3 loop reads CASSPFGYGYTF. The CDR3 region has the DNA TGTGCCAGCAGTCCCTTCGGCTATGGCTACACCTTC.